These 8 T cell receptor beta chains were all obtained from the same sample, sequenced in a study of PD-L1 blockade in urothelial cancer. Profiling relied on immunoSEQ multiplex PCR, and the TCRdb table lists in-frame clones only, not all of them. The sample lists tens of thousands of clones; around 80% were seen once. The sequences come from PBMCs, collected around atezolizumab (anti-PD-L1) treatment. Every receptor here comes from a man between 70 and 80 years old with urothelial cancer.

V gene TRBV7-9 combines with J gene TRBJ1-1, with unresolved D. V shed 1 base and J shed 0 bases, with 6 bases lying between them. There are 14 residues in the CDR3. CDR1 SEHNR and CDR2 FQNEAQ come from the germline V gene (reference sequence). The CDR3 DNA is TGTGCCAGCAGCTTAGACAGTATGAACACTGAAGCTTTCTTT. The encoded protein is CASSLDSMNTEAFF. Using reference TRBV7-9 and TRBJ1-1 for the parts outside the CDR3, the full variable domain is DTGVSQNPRHKITKRGQNVTFRCDPISEHNRLYWYRQTLGQGPEFLTYFQNEAQLEKSRLLSDRFSAERPKGSFSTLEIQRTEQGDSAMYLCASSLDSMNTEAFFGQGTRLTVV.

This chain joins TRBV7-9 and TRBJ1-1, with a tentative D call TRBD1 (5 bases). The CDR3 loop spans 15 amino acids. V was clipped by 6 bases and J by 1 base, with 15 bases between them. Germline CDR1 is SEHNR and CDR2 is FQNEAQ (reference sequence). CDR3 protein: CASSSGDMGNTEAFF. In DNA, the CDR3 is TGTGCCAGCAGTTCGGGGGATATGGGGAACACTGAAGCTTTCTTT.

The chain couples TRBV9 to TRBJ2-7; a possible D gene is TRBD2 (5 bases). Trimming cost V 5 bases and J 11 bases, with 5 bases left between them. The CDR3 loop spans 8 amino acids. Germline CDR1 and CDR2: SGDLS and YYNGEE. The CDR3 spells CASREEYF. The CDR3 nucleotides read TGTGCCAGCAGGGAGGAGTACTTC. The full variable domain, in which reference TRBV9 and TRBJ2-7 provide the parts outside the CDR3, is DSGVTQTPKHLITATGQRVTLRCSPRSGDLSVYWYQQSLDQGLQFLIQYYNGEERAKGNILERFSAQQFPDLHSELNLSSLELGDSALYFCASREEYFGPGTRLTVT.

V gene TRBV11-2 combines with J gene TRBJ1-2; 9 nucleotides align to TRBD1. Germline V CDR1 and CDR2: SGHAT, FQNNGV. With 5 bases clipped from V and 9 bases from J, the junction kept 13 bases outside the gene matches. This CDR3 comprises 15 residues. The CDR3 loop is CASSARTGTGNSYTF. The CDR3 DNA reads TGTGCCAGCAGCGCGAGAACCGGGACAGGGAATAGCTACACCTTC.

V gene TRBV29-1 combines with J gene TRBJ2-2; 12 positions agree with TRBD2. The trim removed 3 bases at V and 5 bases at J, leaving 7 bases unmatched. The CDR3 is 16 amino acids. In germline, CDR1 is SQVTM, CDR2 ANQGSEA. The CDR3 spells CSVDASGRAGTGELFF. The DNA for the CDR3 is TGCAGCGTTGATGCTAGCGGGAGGGCGGGGACCGGGGAGCTGTTTTTT.

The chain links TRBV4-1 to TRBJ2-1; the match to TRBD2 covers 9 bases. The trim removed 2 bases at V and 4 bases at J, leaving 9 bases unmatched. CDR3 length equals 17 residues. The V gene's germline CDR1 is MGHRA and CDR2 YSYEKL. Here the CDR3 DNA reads TGCGCCAGCAGCCAACAGTCTCGGAGCGGGGGGTACAATGAGCAGTTCTTC. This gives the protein CASSQQSRSGGYNEQFF.

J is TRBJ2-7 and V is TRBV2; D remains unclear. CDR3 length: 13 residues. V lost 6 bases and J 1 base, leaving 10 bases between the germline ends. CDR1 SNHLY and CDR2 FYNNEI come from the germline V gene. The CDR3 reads CASRAGGSYEQYF. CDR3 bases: TGTGCCAGCAGGGCTGGCGGTTCCTACGAGCAGTACTTC.

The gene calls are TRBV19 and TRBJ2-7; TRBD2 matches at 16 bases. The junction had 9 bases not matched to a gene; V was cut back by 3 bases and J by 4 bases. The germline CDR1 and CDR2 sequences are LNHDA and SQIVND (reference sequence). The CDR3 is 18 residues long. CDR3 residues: CASSITGTSGGAGYEQYF. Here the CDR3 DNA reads TGTGCCAGTAGTATCACCGGGACTAGCGGGGGGGCAGGTTACGAGCAGTACTTC.